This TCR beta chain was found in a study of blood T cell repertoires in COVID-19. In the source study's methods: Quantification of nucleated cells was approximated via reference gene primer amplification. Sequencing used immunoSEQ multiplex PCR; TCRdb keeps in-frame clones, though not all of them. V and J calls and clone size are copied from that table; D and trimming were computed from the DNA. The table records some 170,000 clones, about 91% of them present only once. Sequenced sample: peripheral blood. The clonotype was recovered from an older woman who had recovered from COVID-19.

Here the CDR3 DNA reads TGTGCCAGCAGCCCGACGGGGGGGGGTTATCGAGGCTACACCTTC. It yields the protein CASSPTGGGYRGYTF. The chain recombines TRBV7-9 with TRBJ1-2, with D possibly being TRBD1 (5 bases). The CDR3 extends over 15 amino acids. Trimming left V 5 bases short and J 8 bases short, with 21 bases between. Germline CDR1 SEHNR, CDR2 FQNEAQ (reference sequence).